Listed below are T cell receptor beta chains from one sample, sequenced in a study of cytotoxic CD8 clonotypes in ibrutinib-treated CLL. Profiled with immunoSEQ multiplex PCR; TCRdb holds only in-frame clones, not every one. The data contain over 150,000 clones, 55% to 85% of them singletons. The material sequenced was PBMCs, taken after 24 months of ibrutinib treatment. The source is a human donor with chronic lymphocytic leukemia. Both conserved end residues are part of each CDR3. The D gene is left open where the match is weak. For some rows the clone size is stated as once, few or many, or as a class when expanded; others skip it.

clone_size | j_call | d_call | cdr3_length | v_call | cdr3_nt | cdr3_aa
NA | TRBJ1-4 | TRBD1 | 15 | TRBV7-9 | TGTGCCAGCAGCTTACAGGGGGGTAGCGGTGAAAAACTGTTTTTT | CASSLQGGSGEKLFF
few | TRBJ1-1 | TRBD1 | 14 | TRBV7-2 | TGTGCCAGCAGCCGCAGACAGGGTGAAACTGAAGCTTTCTTT | CASSRRQGETEAFF
NA | TRBJ1-1 | NA | 14 | TRBV29-1 | TGCAGCGTTGAGAAACAGGATCTCAGCGGGGGAGCTTTCTTT | CSVEKQDLSGGAFF
once | TRBJ1-4 | NA | 13 | TRBV29-1 | TGCAGCGTTGGGCGGGATCTTAATGAAAAACTGTTTTTT | CSVGRDLNEKLFF
NA | TRBJ2-2 | NA | 13 | TRBV4-3 | TGCGCCAGCAGGAGGGAGAACACCGGGGAGCTGTTTTTT | CASRRENTGELFF
NA | TRBJ1-4 | TRBD1 | 13 | TRBV27 | TGTGCCAGCAGTGTGGACAGGGGTGAAAAACTGTTTTTT | CASSVDRGEKLFF
NA | TRBJ2-7 | TRBD1 | 15 | TRBV5-6 | TGTGCCAGCAGCTTCCGGGACAGGGGGCGTAACGAGCAGTACTTC | CASSFRDRGRNEQYF
NA | TRBJ2-1 | TRBD2 | 15 | TRBV28 | TGTGCCAGCAGTTGGCGGGGAGGGGTTTACAATGAGCAGTTCTTC | CASSWRGGVYNEQFF
NA | TRBJ2-3 | TRBD2 | 17 | TRBV7-8 | TGTGCCAGCAGCTCCCAGCGACTAGCGGGAGTTGGAGATACGCAGTATTTT | CASSSQRLAGVGDTQYF
NA | TRBJ2-2 | NA | 14 | TRBV7-6 | TGTGCCAGCAGCCGCCGTTTGGTTACCGGGGAGCTGTTTTTT | CASSRRLVTGELFF